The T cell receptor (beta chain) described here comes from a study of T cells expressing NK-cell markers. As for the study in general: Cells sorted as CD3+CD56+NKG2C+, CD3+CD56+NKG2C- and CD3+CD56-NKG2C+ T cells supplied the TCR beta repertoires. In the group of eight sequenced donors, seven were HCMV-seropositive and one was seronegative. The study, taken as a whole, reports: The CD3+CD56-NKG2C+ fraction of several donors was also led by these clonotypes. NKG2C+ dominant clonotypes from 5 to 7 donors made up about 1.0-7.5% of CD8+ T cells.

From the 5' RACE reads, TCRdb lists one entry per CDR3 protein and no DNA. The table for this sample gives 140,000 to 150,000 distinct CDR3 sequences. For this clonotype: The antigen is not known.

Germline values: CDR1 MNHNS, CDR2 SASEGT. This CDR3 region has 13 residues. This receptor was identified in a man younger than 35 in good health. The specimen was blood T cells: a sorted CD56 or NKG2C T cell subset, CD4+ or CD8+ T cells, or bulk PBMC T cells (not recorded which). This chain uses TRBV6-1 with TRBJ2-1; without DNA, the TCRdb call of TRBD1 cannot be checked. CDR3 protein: CATPELRRDEQFF.